This TCR beta chain appears in the sequencing data of a study of T cell responses to AZD1222 COVID-19 vaccine. V trimming: 3 bases; J trimming: 7 bases; junction bases outside the gene matches: 3. CDR1 is SGDLS, CDR2 YYNGEE, per germline. The CDR3 has 14 amino acids. Study-wide findings and caveats: Unmutated variant regions are reportedly the target of nearly half of TCRs that are spike-specific. Increases in Spike-specific TCR breadth and depth were seen after two AZD1222 doses.

Generated by immunoSEQ multiplex PCR, the TCRdb table keeps only in-frame clones and is missing some. The sample lists 150,000 to 200,000 clones, around 94% seen once, with approximately 0.6% in the top ten. This clone came up once. The antigen remains undetermined. The clonotype comes from an adult in good health. This rearrangement joins TRBV9 to TRBJ1-6; 8 bases are shared with TRBD1. The sequences come from peripheral blood, collected on day 0 of AZD1222 vaccination. Written as DNA, the CDR3 is TGTGCCAGCAGCGCGAGACAGGGGAATTCACCCCTCCACTTT. This translates into CASSARQGNSPLHF.